This T cell receptor (beta chain) was identified during a study of beta chain features in type 1 diabetes. This clone was picked up a small number of times. Antigen: not known. Notes on the study in general: Researchers report that Type 1 diabetes patients had moderately but significantly shorter TCRB CDR3s across all four CD4+ subsets. Any role of HLA type in TCRB rearrangement remained unresolved here. Researchers reported that naive, central memory and Treg TCRB repertoires appeared more similar in patients than in healthy donors.

This CDR3 is 15 amino acids long. Losses at the gene ends were 5 bases for V and 5 bases for J; bases not matched to a gene: 6. The germline V gene encodes CDR1 SGHTA and CDR2 FQGNSA. Reverse transcription of all isolated RNA meant that expressed TCRB transcripts were sequenced. Only in-frame clones appear in the TCRdb table, and some are missing; sequencing was by immunoSEQ multiplex PCR. The table has approximately 140,000 clones, less than 9% seen once; the top ten hold around 1.5%. The clonotype was recovered from a young woman in good health. The rearrangement links TRBV7-2 to TRBJ2-1; the match to TRBD2 covers 10 bases. Sample: central memory CD4+ T cells from blood. The CDR3 sequence: CASSPRTSGNNEQFF. CDR3 nucleotides: TGTGCCAGCAGCCCCCGGACTAGCGGCAACAATGAGCAGTTCTTC.